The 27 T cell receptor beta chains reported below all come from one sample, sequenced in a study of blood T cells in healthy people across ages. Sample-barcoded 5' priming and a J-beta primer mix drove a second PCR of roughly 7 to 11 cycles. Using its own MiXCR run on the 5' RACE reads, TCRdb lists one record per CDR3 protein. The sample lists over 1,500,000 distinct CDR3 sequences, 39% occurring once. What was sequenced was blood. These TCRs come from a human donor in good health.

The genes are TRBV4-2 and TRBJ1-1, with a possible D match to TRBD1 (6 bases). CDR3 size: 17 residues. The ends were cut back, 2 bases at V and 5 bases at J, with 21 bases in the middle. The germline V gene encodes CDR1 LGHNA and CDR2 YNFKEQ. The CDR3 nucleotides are TGTGCCAGCAGCCAACCTCCGAGCGGGGGGGCGGGGACTGAAGCTTTCTTT. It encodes CASSQPPSGGAGTEAFF.

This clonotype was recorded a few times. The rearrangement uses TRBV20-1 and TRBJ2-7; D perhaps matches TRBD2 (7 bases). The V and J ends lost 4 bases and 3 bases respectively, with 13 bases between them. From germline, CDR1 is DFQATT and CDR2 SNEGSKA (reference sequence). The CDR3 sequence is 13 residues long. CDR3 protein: CSATPGGGYEQYF. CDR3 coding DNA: TGCAGTGCTACGCCGGGGGGCGGCTACGAGCAGTACTTC.

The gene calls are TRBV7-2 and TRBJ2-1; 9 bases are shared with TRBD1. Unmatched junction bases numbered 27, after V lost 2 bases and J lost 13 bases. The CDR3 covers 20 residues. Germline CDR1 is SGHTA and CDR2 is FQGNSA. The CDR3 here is CASSLIYPTGQGISGETQFF. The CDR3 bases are TGTGCCAGCAGCTTAATATATCCAACTGGACAGGGGATTTCGGGAGAGACCCAGTTCTTC.

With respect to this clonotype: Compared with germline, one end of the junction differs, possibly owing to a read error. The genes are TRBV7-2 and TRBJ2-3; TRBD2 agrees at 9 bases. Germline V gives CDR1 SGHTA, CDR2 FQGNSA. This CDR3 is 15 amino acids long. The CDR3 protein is CASSLVRGGQDTRYF. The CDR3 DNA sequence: TGTGCCAGCAGCTTAGTGCGGGGGGGCCAGGATACGCGGTATTTT.

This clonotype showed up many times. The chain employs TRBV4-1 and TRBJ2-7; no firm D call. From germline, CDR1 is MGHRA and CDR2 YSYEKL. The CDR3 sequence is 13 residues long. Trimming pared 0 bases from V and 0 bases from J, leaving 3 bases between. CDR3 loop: CASSQEASYEQYF. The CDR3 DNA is TGCGCCAGCAGCCAAGAGGCCTCCTACGAGCAGTACTTC.

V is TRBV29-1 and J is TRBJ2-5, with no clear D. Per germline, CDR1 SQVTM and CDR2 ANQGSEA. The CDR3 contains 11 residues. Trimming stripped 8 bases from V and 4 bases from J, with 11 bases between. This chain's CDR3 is CSSAWVETQYF. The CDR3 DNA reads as TGCAGCTCTGCGTGGGTAGAGACCCAGTACTTC.

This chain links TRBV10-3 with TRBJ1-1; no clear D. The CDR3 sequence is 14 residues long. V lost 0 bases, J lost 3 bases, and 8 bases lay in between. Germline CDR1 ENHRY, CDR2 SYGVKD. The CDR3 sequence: CAISESKGYTEAFF. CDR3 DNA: TGTGCCATCAGTGAGTCGAAAGGTTACACTGAAGCTTTCTTT.

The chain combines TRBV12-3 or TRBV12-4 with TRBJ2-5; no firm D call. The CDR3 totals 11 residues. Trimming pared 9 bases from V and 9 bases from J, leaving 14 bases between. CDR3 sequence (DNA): TGTGCCAGTTCCCCCGCTTGGGCCCAGTACTTC. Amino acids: CASSPAWAQYF.

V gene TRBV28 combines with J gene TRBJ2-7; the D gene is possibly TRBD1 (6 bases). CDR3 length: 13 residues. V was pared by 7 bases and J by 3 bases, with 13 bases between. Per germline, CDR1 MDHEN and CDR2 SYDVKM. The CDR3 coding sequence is TGTGCCAGCATCCCGGGACACTTCTACGAGCAGTACTTC. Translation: CASIPGHFYEQYF.

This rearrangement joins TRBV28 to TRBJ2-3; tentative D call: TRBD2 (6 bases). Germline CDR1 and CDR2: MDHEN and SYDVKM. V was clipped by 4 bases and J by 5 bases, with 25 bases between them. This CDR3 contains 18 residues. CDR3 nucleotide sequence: TGTGCCAGCAGTTCCCCCACTTCCGGCGCGAGGAGGGTAGATACGCAGTATTTT. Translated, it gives CASSSPTSGARRVDTQYF.

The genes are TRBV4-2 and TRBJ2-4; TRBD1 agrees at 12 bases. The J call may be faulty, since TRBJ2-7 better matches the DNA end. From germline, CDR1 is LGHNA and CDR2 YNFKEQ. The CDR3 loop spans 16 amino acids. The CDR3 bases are TGTGCCAGCAGCCAAGACCCGGGACAGGGGGCTTACGAGCAGTACTTC. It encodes CASSQDPGQGAYEQYF.

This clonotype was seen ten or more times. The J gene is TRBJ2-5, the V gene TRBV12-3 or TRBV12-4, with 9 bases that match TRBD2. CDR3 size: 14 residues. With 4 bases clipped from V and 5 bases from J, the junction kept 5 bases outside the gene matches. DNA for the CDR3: TGTGCCAGCAGTTCGGGACTAGCACTGGAGACCCAGTACTTC. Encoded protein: CASSSGLALETQYF.

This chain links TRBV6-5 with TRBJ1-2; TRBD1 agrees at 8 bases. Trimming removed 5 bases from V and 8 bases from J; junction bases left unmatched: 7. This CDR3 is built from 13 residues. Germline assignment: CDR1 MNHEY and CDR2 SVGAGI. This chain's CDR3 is CASSRSGGDGYTF. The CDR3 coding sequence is TGTGCCAGCAGTCGTTCAGGGGGCGACGGCTACACCTTC.

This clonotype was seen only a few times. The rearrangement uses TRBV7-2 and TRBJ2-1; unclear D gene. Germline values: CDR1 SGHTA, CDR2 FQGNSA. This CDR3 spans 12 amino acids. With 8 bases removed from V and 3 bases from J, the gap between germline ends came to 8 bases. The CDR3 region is CASRNIYNEQFF. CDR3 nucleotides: TGTGCCAGCCGCAATATCTACAATGAGCAGTTCTTC. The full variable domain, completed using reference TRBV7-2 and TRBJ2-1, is GAGVSQSPSNKVTEKGKDVELRCDPISGHTALYWYRQSLGQGLEFLIYFQGNSAPDKSGLPSDRFSAERTGGSVSTLTIQRTQQEDSAVYLCASRNIYNEQFFGPGTRLTVL.

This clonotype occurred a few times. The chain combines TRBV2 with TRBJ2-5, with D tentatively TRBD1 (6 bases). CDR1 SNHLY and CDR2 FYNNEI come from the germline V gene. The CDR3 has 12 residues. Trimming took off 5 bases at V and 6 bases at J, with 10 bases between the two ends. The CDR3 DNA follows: TGTGCCAGCAGTCCAGGGGTAAAGACCCAGTACTTC. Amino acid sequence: CASSPGVKTQYF.

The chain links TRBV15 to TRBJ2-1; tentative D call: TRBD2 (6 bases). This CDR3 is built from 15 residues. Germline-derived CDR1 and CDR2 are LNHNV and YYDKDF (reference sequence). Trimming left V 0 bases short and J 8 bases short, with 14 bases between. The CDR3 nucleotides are TGTGCCACCAGCAGAGATGGCGGGACGACCCATGAGCAGTTCTTC. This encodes CATSRDGGTTHEQFF.

The CDR3 sequence is CASSYLTGFLDYGYTF. CDR3 bases: TGTGCCAGCAGTTACCTGACAGGGTTCTTGGACTATGGCTACACCTTC. The V and J genes are TRBV6-2 or TRBV6-3 and TRBJ1-2; 7 nucleotides agree with TRBD1. The V segment lost 2 bases and the J segment 3 bases; nucleotides outside the gene matches: 9. The CDR3 totals 16 residues. The germline gives CDR1 MNHEY, CDR2 SVGEGT.

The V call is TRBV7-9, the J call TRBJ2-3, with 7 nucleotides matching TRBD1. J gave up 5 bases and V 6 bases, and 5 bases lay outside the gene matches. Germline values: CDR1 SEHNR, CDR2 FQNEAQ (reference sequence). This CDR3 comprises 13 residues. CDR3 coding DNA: TGTGCCAGCAGGAGGGGGCGGATAGATACGCAGTATTTT. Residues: CASRRGRIDTQYF.

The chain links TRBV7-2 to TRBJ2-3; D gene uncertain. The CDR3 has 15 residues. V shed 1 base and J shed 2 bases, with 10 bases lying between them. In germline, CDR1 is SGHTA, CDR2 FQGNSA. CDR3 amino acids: CASSLEGRATDTQYF. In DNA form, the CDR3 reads TGTGCCAGCAGCTTAGAGGGCAGAGCCACAGATACGCAGTATTTT.

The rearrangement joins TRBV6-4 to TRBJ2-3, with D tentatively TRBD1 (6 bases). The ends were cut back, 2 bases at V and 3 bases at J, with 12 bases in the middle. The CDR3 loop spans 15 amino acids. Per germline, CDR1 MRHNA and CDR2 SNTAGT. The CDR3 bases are TGTGCCAGCAGTGACCCAGGGGATTGGACAGATACGCAGTATTTT. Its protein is CASSDPGDWTDTQYF.

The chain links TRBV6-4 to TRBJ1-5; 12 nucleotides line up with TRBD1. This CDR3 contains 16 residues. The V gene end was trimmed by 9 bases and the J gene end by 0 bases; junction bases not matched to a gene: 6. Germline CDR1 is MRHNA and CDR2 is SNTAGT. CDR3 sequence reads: CARPGQGADSNQPQHF. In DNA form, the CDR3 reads TGTGCCAGGCCGGGACAGGGGGCGGATAGCAATCAGCCCCAGCATTTT.

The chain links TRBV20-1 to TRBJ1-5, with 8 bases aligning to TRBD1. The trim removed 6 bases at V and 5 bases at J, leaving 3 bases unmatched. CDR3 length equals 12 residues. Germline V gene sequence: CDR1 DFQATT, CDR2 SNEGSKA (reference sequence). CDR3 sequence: CSADRDYQPQHF. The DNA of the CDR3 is TGCAGTGCGGACAGGGATTATCAGCCCCAGCATTTT.

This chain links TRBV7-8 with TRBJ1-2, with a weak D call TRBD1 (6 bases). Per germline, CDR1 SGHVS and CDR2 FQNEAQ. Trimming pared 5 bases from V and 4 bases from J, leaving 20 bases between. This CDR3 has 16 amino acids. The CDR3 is CASSLDGQSVIYGYTF. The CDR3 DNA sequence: TGTGCCAGCAGCCTAGATGGACAGTCGGTTATCTATGGCTACACCTTC. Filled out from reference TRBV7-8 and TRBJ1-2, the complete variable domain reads GAGVSQSPRYKVAKRGQDVALRCDPISGHVSLFWYQQALGQGPEFLTYFQNEAQLDKSGLPSDRFFAERPEGSVSTLKIQRTQQEDSAVYLCASSLDGQSVIYGYTFGSGTRLTVV.

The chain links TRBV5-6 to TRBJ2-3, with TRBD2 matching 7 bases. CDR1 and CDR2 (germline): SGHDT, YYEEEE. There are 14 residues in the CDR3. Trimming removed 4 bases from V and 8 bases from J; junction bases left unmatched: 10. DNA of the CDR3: TGTGCCAGCAGCCTCCGGGACTACCTTACTACGCAGTATTTT. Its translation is CASSLRDYLTTQYF.

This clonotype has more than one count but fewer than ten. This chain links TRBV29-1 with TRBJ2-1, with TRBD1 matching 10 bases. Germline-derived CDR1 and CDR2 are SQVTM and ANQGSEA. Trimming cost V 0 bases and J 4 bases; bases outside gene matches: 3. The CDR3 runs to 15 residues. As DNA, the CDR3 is TGCAGCGTTGAAGATCGGACAGGGGGGTACAATGAGCAGTTCTTC. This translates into CSVEDRTGGYNEQFF.

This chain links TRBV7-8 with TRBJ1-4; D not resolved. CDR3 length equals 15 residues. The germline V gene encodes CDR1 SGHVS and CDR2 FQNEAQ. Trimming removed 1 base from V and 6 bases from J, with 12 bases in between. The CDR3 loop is CASSLVGPADEKLFF. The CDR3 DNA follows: TGTGCCAGCAGCTTAGTCGGACCAGCGGATGAAAAACTGTTTTTT.

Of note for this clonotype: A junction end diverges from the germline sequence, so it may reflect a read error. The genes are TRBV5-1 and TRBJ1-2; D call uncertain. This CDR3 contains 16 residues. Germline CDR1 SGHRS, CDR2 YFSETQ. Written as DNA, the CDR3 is TGCGCCAGCAGCTTGGTGGTTTCAGCAGCTAACTATGACTACACCTTC. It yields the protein CASSLVVSAANYDYTF.